The rows below give T cell receptor beta chains drawn from one sample of a study of cytomegalovirus exposure and HLA in healthy donors. Profiled with immunoSEQ multiplex PCR; TCRdb holds only in-frame clones, not every one. The sample consists of about 170,000 clones, approximately 78% of them appearing once. The sample was PBMCs. Receptors were obtained from a woman aged 45-65 years in good health and CMV-seropositive. Both conserved end residues are part of each CDR3. D genes are given only for firm matches. Clone size is not always given. Where it is, it says once, few, many or a class for expanded clones.

d_gene	v_gene	j_gene	abundance	CDR3aa	CDR3nt
.	TRBV18	TRBJ2-5	.	CASSLGQQETQYF	TGTGCCAGCTCCCTTGGACAGCAAGAGACCCAGTACTTC
TRBD1	TRBV4-1	TRBJ1-6	.	CASSQPAGTVENSPLHF	TGCGCCAGCAGCCAACCCGCTGGGACAGTGGAGAATTCACCCCTCCACTTT
.	TRBV5-1	TRBJ2-1	once	CASSLTGIYNEQFF	TGCGCCAGCAGCTTGACAGGGATCTACAATGAGCAGTTCTTC
TRBD1	TRBV7-3	TRBJ2-2	.	CASSRQGGKDTGELFF	TGTGCCAGCAGCAGACAGGGGGGGAAGGACACCGGGGAGCTGTTTTTT
.	TRBV5-1	TRBJ2-2	once	CASSLPQGTGELFF	TGCGCCAGCAGCTTGCCCCAGGGTACCGGGGAGCTGTTTTTT
TRBD2	TRBV2	TRBJ2-5	.	CASRGRTSGARGTQYF	TGTGCCAGCAGGGGCCGGACTAGCGGGGCCCGGGGGACCCAGTACTTC
TRBD1	TRBV5-1	TRBJ1-2	.	CASSWTGVNYGYTF	TGCGCCAGCAGCTGGACAGGGGTTAACTATGGCTACACCTTC
.	TRBV7-3	TRBJ1-2	.	CASSPQEGTGYTF	TGTGCCAGCAGCCCCCAGGAGGGGACCGGCTACACCTTC
.	TRBV7-6	TRBJ1-6	.	CASSWAGEGSYNSPLHF	TGTGCCAGCAGCTGGGCAGGGGAAGGCTCCTATAATTCACCCCTCCACTTT
TRBD1	TRBV6-1	TRBJ2-3	.	CASLRGGMTDTQYF	TGTGCCAGCCTTCGAGGGGGCATGACAGATACGCAGTATTTT
.	TRBV6-5	TRBJ2-7	.	CASSVARGTYEQYF	TGTGCCAGCAGTGTGGCGCGGGGCACCTACGAGCAGTACTTC
.	TRBV19	TRBJ1-1	.	CASSISGTVNTEAFF	TGTGCCAGTAGTATTAGCGGGACTGTGAACACTGAAGCTTTCTTT
.	TRBV7-9	TRBJ1-1	.	CASSLVQGRNTEAFF	TGTGCCAGCAGCTTAGTCCAGGGGCGGAACACTGAAGCTTTCTTT
.	TRBV13	TRBJ2-1	.	CASSLEGSTFGEQFF	TGTGCCAGCAGCTTAGAAGGGAGTACATTTGGAGAGCAGTTCTTC
TRBD1	TRBV10-2	TRBJ1-2	.	CASSEQGDYGYTF	TGCGCCAGCAGTGAGCAGGGGGACTATGGCTACACCTTC
.	TRBV5-4	TRBJ2-4	.	CASSFGAAQYF	TGTGCCAGCAGCTTTGGGGCTGCTCAGTACTTC
.	TRBV10-3	TRBJ1-4	.	CAISELSDEKLFF	TGTGCCATCAGTGAGCTATCGGATGAAAAACTGTTTTTT
TRBD2	TRBV6-5	TRBJ2-2	.	CASRSTSGGTGELFF	TGTGCCAGCAGGTCGACTAGCGGGGGCACCGGGGAGCTGTTTTTT
TRBD2	TRBV9	TRBJ2-3	.	CASSVEAGVYADTQYF	TGTGCCAGCAGCGTAGAAGCGGGGGTTTACGCAGATACGCAGTATTTT
.	TRBV9	TRBJ1-5	.	CASSVEGRGQPQHF	TGTGCCAGCAGCGTAGAAGGCAGAGGTCAGCCCCAGCATTTT